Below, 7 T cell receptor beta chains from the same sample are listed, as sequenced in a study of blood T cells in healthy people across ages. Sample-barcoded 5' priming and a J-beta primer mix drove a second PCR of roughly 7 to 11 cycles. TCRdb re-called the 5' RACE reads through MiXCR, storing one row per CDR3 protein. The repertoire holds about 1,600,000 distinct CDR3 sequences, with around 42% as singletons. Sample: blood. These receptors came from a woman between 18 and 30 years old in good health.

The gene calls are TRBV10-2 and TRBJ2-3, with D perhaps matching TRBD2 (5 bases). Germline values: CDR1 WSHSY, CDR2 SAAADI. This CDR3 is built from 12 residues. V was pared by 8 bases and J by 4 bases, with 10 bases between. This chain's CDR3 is CASGSNADTQYF. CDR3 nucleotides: TGCGCCAGCGGGAGTAACGCAGATACGCAGTATTTT.

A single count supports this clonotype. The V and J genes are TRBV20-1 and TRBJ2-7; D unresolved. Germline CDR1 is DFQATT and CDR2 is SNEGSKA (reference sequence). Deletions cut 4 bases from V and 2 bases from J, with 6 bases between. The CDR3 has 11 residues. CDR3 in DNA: TGCAGTGCTACCATGGCCTACGAGCAGTACTTC. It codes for CSATMAYEQYF.

CDR3 protein: CASRSTDRGAEQYF. The DNA of the CDR3 is TGTGCCAGCAGATCGACGGACAGGGGGGCCGAGCAGTACTTC. The chain has TRBV7-9 and TRBJ2-4; 10 nucleotides align to TRBD1. The end of the DNA is better explained by TRBJ2-7, so the J call may be wrong. Germline CDR1 is SEHNR and CDR2 is FQNEAQ (reference sequence). The CDR3 covers 14 residues.

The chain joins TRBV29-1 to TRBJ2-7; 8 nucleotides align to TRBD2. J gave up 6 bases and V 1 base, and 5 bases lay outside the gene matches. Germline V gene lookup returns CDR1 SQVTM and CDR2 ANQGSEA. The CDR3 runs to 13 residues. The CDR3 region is CSVEGGLAGEQYF. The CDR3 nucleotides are TGCAGCGTTGAAGGTGGGCTAGCGGGCGAGCAGTACTTC.

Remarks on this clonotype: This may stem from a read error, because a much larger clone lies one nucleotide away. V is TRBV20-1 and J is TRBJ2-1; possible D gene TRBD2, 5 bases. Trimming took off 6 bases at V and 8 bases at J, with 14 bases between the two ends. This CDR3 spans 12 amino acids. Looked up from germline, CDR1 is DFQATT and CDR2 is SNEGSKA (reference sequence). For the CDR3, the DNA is TGCAGTGCCCCCGCTAAGAGGGATGAGCAGTTCTTC. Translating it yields CSAPAKRDEQFF.

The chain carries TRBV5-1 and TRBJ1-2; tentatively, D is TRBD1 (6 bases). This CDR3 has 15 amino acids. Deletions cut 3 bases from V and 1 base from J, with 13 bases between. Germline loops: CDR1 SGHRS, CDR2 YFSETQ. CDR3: CASSSAGAFNYGYTF. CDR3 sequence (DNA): TGCGCCAGCAGCTCCGCGGGGGCCTTTAACTATGGCTACACCTTC.

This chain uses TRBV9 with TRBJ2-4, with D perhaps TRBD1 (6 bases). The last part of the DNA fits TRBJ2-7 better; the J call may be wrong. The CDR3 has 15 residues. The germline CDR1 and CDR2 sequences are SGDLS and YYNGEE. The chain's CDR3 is CASSASGQPPYEQYF. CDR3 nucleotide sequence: TGTGCCAGCAGCGCATCAGGACAGCCCCCCTACGAGCAGTACTTC.